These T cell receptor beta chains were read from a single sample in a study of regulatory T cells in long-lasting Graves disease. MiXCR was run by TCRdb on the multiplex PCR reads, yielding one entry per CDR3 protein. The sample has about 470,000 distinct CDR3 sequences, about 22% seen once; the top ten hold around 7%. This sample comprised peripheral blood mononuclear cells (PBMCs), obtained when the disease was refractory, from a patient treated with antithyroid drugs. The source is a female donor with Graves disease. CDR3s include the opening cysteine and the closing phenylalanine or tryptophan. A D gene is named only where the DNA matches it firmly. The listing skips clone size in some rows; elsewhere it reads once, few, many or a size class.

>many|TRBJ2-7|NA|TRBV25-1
TGTGCCAGCAGTGGCGTCTACGAGGGGTCCTACGAGCAGTACTTC
CASSGVYEGSYEQYF
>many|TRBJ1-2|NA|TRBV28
TGTGCCAGCAGTTCCCCCGGCTACACCTTC
CASSSPGYTF
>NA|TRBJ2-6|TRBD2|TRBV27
TGTGCCAGCAGTTTAACTAGCGGGAGGGTCCGCTCTGGGGCCAACGTCCTGACTTTC
CASSLTSGRVRSGANVLTF
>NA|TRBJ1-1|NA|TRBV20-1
TGCAGTGCCAGAAGGTCTGGAGGGGCCCTGGGTACTGAAGCTTTCTTT
CSARRSGGALGTEAFF
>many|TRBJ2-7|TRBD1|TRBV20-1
TGCAGTGCTAACGGGGACAGGGGTCTCGACGAGCAGTACTTC
CSANGDRGLDEQYF
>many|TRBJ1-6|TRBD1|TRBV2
TGTGCCAGCAGTGAGGACAGGGTGGGTTATAATTCACCCCTCCACTTT
CASSEDRVGYNSPLHF
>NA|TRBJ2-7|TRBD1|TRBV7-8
TGTGCCAGCAGCTCGACAGGGGCCGCCTCCTACGAGCAGTACTTC
CASSSTGAASYEQYF
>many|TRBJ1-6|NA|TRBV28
TGTGCCAGCAGTTATCCCTCCTATAATTCACCCCTCCACTTT
CASSYPSYNSPLHF
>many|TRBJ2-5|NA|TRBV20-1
TGCAGTGCTAGAGATCCCGGTTATGGGACCCAGTACTTC
CSARDPGYGTQYF
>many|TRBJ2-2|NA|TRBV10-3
TGTGCCATCAGTGGGACGCAAGGCCCCGGGGAGCTGTTTTTT
CAISGTQGPGELFF
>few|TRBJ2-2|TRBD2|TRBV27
TGTGCCAGCCGCATTGTTGGACTAGCGGGAGTAGGGCTGAACACCGGGGAGCTGTTTTTT
CASRIVGLAGVGLNTGELFF
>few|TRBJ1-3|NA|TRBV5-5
TGTGCCAGCAGCATAGGACATAGCTCTGGAAACACCATATATTTT
CASSIGHSSGNTIYF
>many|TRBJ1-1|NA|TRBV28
TGTGCCAGCGGGGGCCAGACGAACACTGAAGCTTTCTTT
CASGGQTNTEAFF
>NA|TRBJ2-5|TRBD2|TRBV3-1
TGTGCCAGCAGCCAAGTAGCGGGAGGGCCCGTAGGAGAGACCCAGTACTTC
CASSQVAGGPVGETQYF
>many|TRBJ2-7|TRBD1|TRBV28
TGTGCCAGCAGGGAGGGGACAGGTACAGGCTACGAGCAGTACTTC
CASREGTGTGYEQYF
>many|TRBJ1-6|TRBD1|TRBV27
TGTGCCAGCAGTTTAGCACAGGGGGAATCACCCCTCCACTTT
CASSLAQGESPLHF
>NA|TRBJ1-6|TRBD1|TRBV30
TGTGCCCGGAGCCCCGGGACAGCCAATTCACCCCTCCACTTT
CARSPGTANSPLHF
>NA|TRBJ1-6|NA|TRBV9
TGTGCCAGCAGCGTACAGGGTTTTTCACCCCTCCACTTT
CASSVQGFSPLHF
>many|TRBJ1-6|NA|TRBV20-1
TGCAGTGCTAGAGATACGGCTTTTGATAATTCACCCCTCCACTTT
CSARDTAFDNSPLHF
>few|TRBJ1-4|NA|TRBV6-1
TGTGCCAGCAGCTACCTCGGAAGGTCAGAGGAAAAACTGTTTTTT
CASSYLGRSEEKLFF
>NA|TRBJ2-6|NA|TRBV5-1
TGCGCCAGCAGCTTCCCCACTATAGGGGGGACAACAGGGCTCTCGGGGGCCAACGTCCTGACTTTC
CASSFPTIGGTTGLSGANVLTF
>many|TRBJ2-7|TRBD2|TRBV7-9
TGTGCCAGCAGCCATCGACTAGCGGGATTCGAGCAGTACTTC
CASSHRLAGFEQYF
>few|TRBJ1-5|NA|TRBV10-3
TGTGCCATCAGTGAGTCGGTGGTCATTAGCAATCAGCCCCAGCATTTT
CAISESVVISNQPQHF
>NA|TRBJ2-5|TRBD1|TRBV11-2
TGTGCCAGCAGCTTACGAGGGACAGGTCGAATGGAGACCCAGTACTTC
CASSLRGTGRMETQYF
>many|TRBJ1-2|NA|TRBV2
TGTGCCAGCACGAAGGTCGAATATGGCTACACCTTC
CASTKVEYGYTF
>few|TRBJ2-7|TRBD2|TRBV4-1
TGCGCCAGCAGCCAGGTCCTTAGCGGGGGGGCCTCCTACGAGCAGTACTTC
CASSQVLSGGASYEQYF
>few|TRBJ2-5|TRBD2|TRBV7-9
TGTGCCAGCCTATGGGGGGGGCAAGAGACCCAGTACTTC
CASLWGGQETQYF
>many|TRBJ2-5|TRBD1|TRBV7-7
TGTGCTAGCAGCTACAGGGACAGCCAAGAGACCCAGTACTTC
CASSYRDSQETQYF
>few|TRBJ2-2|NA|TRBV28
TGTGCCAGCAGTAACAGCTACACCGGGGAGCTGTTTTTT
CASSNSYTGELFF
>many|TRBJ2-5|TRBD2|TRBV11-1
TGTGCCAGCAGCCCGCCTAGCGGGGGGGAGACCCAGTACTTC
CASSPPSGGETQYF
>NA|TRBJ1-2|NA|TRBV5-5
TGTGCCAGCAGCTTGGAGGGGCGGCCCGATAACTATGGCTACACCTTC
CASSLEGRPDNYGYTF
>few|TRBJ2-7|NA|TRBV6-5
TGTGCCAGCAGTTACTTAAAGGGGTCCTACGAGCAGTACTTC
CASSYLKGSYEQYF
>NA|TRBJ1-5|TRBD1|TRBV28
TGTGCCAGCAGGACAGGGGGTGGGAAGGAGCCCCAGCATTTT
CASRTGGGKEPQHF
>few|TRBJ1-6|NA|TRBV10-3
TGTGCCATCGGGCGTTGGGGTGGCCATAATTCACCCCTCCACTTT
CAIGRWGGHNSPLHF
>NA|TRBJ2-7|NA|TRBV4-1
TGCGCCAGCAGCCTATCACCCTCCACGAGTCACTACGAGCAGTACTTC
CASSLSPSTSHYEQYF
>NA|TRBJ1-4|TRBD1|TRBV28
TGTGCCAGCAGGACTCAGGGGGGGCCTGAAAAACTGTTTTTT
CASRTQGGPEKLFF
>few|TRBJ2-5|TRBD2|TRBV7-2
TGTGCCAGCAGCCCGTTACCGGGACTAGTCCCACAAGAGACCCAGTACTTC
CASSPLPGLVPQETQYF
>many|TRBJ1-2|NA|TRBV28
TGTGCCAGCCAGGGACTATATGGCTACACCTTC
CASQGLYGYTF
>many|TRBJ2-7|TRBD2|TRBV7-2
TGTGCCAGCAGCCTCCTAGCGGGAGGCTTCTACGAGCAGTACTTC
CASSLLAGGFYEQYF
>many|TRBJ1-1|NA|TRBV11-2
TGTGCCAGCAGCCCTTCGGACGGGGGTTACAGGATCATTGTCTCTGAAGCTTTCTTT
CASSPSDGGYRIIVSEAFF
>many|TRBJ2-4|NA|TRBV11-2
TGTGCCAGCAGCCAACTCACAGGGCTAGCCAAAAACATTCAGTACTTC
CASSQLTGLAKNIQYF
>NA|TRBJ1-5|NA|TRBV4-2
TGTGCCAGCAGCCAAGATGGCGGGGACAATCAGCCCCAGCATTTT
CASSQDGGDNQPQHF
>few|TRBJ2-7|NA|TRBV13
TGTGCCAGCAGCTTAGGAGGGGCGCGGGCCTACGAGCAGTACTTC
CASSLGGARAYEQYF
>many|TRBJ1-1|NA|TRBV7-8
TGTGCCAGCAGCTTAGACAGGATGAACACTGAAGCTTTCTTT
CASSLDRMNTEAFF
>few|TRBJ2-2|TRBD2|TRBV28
TGTGCCAGCAGGCTATGGGCGGGGGCGAACACCGGGGAGCTGTTTTTT
CASRLWAGANTGELFF
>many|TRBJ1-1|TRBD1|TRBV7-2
TGTGCCAGCAGCTTAGTTACAGGGGAAACTGAAGCTTTCTTT
CASSLVTGETEAFF